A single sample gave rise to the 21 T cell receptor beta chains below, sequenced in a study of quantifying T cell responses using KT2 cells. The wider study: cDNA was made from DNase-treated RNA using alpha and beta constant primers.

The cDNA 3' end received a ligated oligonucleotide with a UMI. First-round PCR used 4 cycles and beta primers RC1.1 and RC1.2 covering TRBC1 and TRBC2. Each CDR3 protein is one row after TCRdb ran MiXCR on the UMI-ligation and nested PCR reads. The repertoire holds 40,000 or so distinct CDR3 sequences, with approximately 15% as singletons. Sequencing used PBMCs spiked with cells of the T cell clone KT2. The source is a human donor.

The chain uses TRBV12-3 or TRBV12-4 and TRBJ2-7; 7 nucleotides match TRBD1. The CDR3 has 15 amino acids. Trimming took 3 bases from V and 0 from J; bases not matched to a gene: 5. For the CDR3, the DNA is TGTGCCAGCAGTTTCTCCGGGACAGCCTCCTACGAGCAGTACTTC. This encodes CASSFSGTASYEQYF.

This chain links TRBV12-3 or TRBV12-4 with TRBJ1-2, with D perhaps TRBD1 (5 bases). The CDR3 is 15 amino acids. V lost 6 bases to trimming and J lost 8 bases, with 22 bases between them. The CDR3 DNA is TGTGCCAGCAGATTCCAAACGGGGCCTTTAAGCGGCTACACCTTC. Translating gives CASRFQTGPLSGYTF.

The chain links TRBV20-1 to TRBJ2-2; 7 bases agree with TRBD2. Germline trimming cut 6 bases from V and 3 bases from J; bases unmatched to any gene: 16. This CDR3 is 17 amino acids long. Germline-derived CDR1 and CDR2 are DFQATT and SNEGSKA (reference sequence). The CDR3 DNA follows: TGCAGTGCAACCGCGATGGGACTAAGGGTGGACACCGGGGAGCTGTTTTTT. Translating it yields CSATAMGLRVDTGELFF.

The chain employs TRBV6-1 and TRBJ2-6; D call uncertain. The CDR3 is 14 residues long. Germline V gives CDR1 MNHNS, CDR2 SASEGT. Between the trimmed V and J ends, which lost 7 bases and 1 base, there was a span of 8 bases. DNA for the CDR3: TGTGCCAGCACCGAAGGATCTGGGGCCAACGTCCTGACTTTC. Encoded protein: CASTEGSGANVLTF.

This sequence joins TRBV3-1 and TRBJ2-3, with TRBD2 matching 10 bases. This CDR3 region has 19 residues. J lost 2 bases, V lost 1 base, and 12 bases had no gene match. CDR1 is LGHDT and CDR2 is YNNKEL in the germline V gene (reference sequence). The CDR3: CASSQALAGEWGATDTQYF. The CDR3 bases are TGTGCCAGCAGCCAAGCTCTAGCGGGAGAGTGGGGTGCCACAGATACGCAGTATTTT.

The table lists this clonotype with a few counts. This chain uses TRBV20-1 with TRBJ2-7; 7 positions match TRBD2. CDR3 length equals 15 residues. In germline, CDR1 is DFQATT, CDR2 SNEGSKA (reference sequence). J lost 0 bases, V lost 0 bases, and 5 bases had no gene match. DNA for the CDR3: TGCAGTGCTAGAGATAGTCTAGCGGACTCCTACGAGCAGTACTTC. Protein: CSARDSLADSYEQYF.

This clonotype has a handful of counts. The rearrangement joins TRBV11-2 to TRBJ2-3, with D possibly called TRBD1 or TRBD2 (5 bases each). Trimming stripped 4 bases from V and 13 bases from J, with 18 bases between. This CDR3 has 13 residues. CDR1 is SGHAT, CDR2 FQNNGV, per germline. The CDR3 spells CASSSTFRDQKYF. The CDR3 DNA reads TGTGCCAGCAGCTCGACCTTCCGGGACCAGAAGTATTTT.

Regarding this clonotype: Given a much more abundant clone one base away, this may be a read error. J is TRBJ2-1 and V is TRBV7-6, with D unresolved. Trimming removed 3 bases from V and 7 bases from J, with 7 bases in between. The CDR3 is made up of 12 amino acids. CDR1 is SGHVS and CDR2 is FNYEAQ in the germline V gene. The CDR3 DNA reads TGTGCCAGCAGCTTTGTGAAAAATGAGCAGTTCTTC. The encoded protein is CASSFVKNEQFF. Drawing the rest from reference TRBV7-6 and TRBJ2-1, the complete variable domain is GAGVSQSPRYKVTKRGQDVALRCDPISGHVSLYWYRQALGQGPEFLTYFNYEAQQDKSGLPNDRFSAERPEGSISTLTIQRTEQRDSAMYRCASSFVKNEQFFGPGTRLTVL.

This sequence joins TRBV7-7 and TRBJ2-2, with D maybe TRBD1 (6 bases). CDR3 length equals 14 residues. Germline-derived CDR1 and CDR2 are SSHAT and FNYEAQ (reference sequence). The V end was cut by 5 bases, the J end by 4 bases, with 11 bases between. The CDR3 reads CASSQSGVTGELFF. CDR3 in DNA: TGTGCCAGCAGCCAGTCAGGGGTCACCGGGGAGCTGTTTTTT.

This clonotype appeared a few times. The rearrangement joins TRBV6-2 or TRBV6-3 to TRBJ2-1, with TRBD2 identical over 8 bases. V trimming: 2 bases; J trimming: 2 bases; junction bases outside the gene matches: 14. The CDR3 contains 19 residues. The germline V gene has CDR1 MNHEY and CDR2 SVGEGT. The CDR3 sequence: CASSYAHTSAGVPYNEQFF. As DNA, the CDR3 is TGTGCCAGCAGTTACGCCCACACCTCAGCGGGAGTCCCCTACAATGAGCAGTTCTTC.

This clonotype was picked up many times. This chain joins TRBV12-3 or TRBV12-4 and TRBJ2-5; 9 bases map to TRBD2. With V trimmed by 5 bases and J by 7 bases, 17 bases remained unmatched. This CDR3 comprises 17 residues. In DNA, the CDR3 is TGTGCCAGCAGTCCCGCGGTTGGCGGGAGGGCCCGAGTGACCCAGTACTTC. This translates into CASSPAVGGRARVTQYF.

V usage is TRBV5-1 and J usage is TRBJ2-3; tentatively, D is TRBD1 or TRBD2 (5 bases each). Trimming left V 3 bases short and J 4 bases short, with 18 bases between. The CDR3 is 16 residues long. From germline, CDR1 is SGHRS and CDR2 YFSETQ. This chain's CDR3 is CASSSHASRGADTQYF. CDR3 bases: TGCGCCAGCAGCTCCCACGCTAGCCGGGGCGCAGATACGCAGTATTTT.

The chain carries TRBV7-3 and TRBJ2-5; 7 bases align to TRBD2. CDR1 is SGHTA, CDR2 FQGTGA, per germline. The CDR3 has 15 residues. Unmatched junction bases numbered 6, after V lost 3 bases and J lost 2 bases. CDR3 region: CASSFNGLGQETQYF. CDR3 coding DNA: TGTGCCAGCAGCTTCAACGGACTAGGACAAGAGACCCAGTACTTC.

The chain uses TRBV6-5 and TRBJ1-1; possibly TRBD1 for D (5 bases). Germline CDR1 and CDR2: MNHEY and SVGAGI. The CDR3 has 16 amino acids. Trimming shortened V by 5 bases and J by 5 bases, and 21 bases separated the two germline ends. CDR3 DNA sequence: TGTGCCAGCAGTCTTAGCCCCGGACAAGTTGGGACTGAAGCTTTCTTT. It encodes CASSLSPGQVGTEAFF.

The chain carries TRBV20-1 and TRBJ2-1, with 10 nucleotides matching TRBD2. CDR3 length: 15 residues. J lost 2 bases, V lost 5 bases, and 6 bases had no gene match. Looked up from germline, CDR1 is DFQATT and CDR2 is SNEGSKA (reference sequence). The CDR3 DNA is TGCAGTGCTCCTATACTAGCGGGGACCTACAATGAGCAGTTCTTC. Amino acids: CSAPILAGTYNEQFF.

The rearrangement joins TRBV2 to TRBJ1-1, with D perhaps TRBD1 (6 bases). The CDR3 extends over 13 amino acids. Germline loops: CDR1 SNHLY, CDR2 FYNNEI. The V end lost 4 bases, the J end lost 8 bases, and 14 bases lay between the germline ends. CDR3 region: CASSGTASVEAFF. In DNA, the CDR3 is TGTGCCAGCAGTGGGACAGCTAGTGTCGAAGCTTTCTTT.

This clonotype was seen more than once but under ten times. DNA of the CDR3: TGTGCCAGCAGGGCAACGGGGTCAGATACGCAGTATTTT. Residues: CASRATGSDTQYF. The chain employs TRBV2 and TRBJ2-3; D may be TRBD2 (5 bases). The germline V gene has CDR1 SNHLY and CDR2 FYNNEI. The CDR3 is 13 residues long. Trimming removed 6 bases from V and 4 bases from J, with 11 bases in between.

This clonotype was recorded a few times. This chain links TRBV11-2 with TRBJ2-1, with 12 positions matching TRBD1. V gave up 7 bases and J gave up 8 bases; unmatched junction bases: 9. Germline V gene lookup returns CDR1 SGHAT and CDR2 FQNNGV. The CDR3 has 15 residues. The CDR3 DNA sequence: TGTGCCAGCACCTACGGGACAGGGGGCTTCGATGAGCAGTTCTTC. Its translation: CASTYGTGGFDEQFF.

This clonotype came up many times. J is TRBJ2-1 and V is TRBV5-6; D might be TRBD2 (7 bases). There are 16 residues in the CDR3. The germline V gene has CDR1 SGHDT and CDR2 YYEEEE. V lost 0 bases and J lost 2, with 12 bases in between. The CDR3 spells CASSLVEGGPYNEQFF. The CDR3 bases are TGTGCCAGCAGCTTGGTAGAGGGGGGGCCCTACAATGAGCAGTTCTTC.

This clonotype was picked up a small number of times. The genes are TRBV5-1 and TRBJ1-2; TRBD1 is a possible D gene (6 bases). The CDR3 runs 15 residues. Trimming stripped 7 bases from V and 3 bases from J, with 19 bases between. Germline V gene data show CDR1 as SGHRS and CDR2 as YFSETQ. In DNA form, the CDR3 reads TGCGCCAGCGGCAAGGGAGTCGGGGGCGACTATGGCTACACCTTC. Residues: CASGKGVGGDYGYTF.

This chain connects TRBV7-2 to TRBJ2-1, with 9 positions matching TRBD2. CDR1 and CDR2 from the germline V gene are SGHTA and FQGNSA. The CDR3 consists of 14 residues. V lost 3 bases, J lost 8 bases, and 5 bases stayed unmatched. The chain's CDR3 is CASSLGTSIDEQFF. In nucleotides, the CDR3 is TGTGCCAGCAGCTTGGGGACTAGCATCGATGAGCAGTTCTTC.